Each of the 17 T cell receptor beta chains below was sequenced from the same sample in a study of cytomegalovirus exposure and HLA in healthy donors. The PCR used 60 Vbeta and 13 Jbeta primers. The method was immunoSEQ multiplex PCR; TCRdb's version includes in-frame clones alone and lacks a portion of them. The data hold 150,000 to 200,000 clones, with around 73% observed a single time. Sample: PBMCs. The receptors derive from a woman aged 18-29 years in good health and CMV-seropositive.

The rearrangement joins TRBV14 to TRBJ2-7; tentative D call: TRBD2 (5 bases). The CDR3 spans 13 residues. The germline V gene encodes CDR1 SGHDN and CDR2 FVKESK. Trimming took off 4 bases at V and 7 bases at J, with 14 bases between the two ends. In DNA, the CDR3 is TGTGCCAGCAGCCGGTCCGGACCGGGAGAGCAGTACTTC. It translates to CASSRSGPGEQYF.

The chain carries TRBV7-9 and TRBJ2-2; possibly TRBD1 for D (7 bases). V lost 4 bases and J 5 bases, leaving 14 bases between the germline ends. The CDR3 runs 15 residues. The germline CDR1 and CDR2 sequences are SEHNR and FQNEAQ (reference sequence). The CDR3 nucleotides are TGTGCCAGCAGCTCCAACAGGGGAGGTACCGGGGAGCTGTTTTTT. Translated, it gives CASSSNRGGTGELFF.

The CDR3 coding sequence is TGTGCCAGCAGCATAGACAGGGGGAACACCGGGGAGCTGTTTTTT. Translation gives CASSIDRGNTGELFF. The chain couples TRBV13 to TRBJ2-2; TRBD1 agrees at 8 bases. CDR3 length equals 15 residues. The J segment lost 1 base and the V segment lost 5 bases, leaving 3 bases of the junction unmatched. The germline CDR1 and CDR2 sequences are PRHDT and FYEKMQ (reference sequence).

CDR3 protein: CAWSEGTGSYNEQFF. In DNA, the CDR3 is TGTGCCTGGAGCGAGGGAACGGGCTCCTACAATGAGCAGTTCTTC. The chain has TRBV30 and TRBJ2-1, with a weak D call TRBD2 (5 bases). The CDR3 spans 15 residues. Germline assignment: CDR1 GTSNPN and CDR2 SVGIG (reference sequence). Trimming left V 3 bases short and J 0 bases short, with 12 bases between.

The CDR3 DNA reads as TGTGCCAGCAGCTCACAGGTTGGGGAAAAACTGTTTTTT. This translates into CASSSQVGEKLFF. The genes are TRBV7-3 and TRBJ1-4; D may be TRBD1 (5 bases). V lost 4 bases and J lost 8, with 11 bases in between. The CDR3 loop spans 13 amino acids. CDR1 and CDR2 from the germline V gene are SGHTA and FQGTGA.

About this clone: The germline gene is not matched at one end of the junction; a read error may be the cause. The V and J genes are TRBV7-8 and TRBJ2-5, with D perhaps TRBD2 (5 bases). Germline lookup yields CDR1 SGHVS and CDR2 FQNEAQ. The length of the CDR3 is 14 residues. The CDR3 protein is CTSSYPAGPETQYF. The DNA of the CDR3 is TGTACCAGCAGCTACCCTGCGGGCCCAGAGACCCAGTACTTC.

Only a few counts were recorded for this clone. The CDR3 sequence: CASRNSGGGGETQYF. DNA of the CDR3: TGTGCCAGTCGAAATAGCGGGGGGGGAGGAGAGACCCAGTACTTC. The V and J genes are TRBV19 and TRBJ2-5; 11 nucleotides agree with TRBD2. The CDR3 loop spans 15 amino acids. Germline V gene data show CDR1 as LNHDA and CDR2 as SQIVND (reference sequence). V shed 8 bases and J 4 bases; nucleotides not matched to a gene: 9.

This clone was found a few times. J is TRBJ2-7 and V is TRBV4-1; weak D call: TRBD2 (5 bases). The CDR3 is made up of 16 amino acids. V was pared by 0 bases and J by 1 base, with 13 bases between. CDR1 and CDR2 (germline): MGHRA, YSYEKL. The chain's CDR3 is CASSQDSGGYSYEQYF. DNA of the CDR3: TGCGCCAGCAGCCAAGACAGCGGCGGCTATTCCTACGAGCAGTACTTC.

This rearrangement joins TRBV5-1 to TRBJ1-5, with TRBD1 identical over 8 bases. Trimming removed 1 base from V and 4 bases from J; junction bases left unmatched: 4. The germline V gene has CDR1 SGHRS and CDR2 YFSETQ. This CDR3 spans 15 amino acids. The CDR3 protein is CASSLSGGMNQPQHF. The CDR3, as DNA: TGCGCCAGCAGCTTGTCAGGGGGCATGAATCAGCCCCAGCATTTT.

This chain connects TRBV7-9 to TRBJ1-1; D uncertain. Germline lookup yields CDR1 SEHNR and CDR2 FQNEAQ (reference sequence). The CDR3 runs 15 residues. The V gene lost 1 base and the J gene lost 4 bases, with 13 bases spanning the gap. The CDR3 nucleotides are TGTGCCAGCAGCTTAGGGGAAAGGGCGGGCACTGAAGCTTTCTTT. This codes for CASSLGERAGTEAFF.

V usage is TRBV4-2 and J usage is TRBJ2-5; TRBD2 matches 8 bases. This CDR3 has 17 amino acids. Germline CDR1 is LGHNA and CDR2 is YNFKEQ. V shed 0 bases and J 5 bases; nucleotides not matched to a gene: 11. CDR3 sequence: CASSQEPRVSGVETQYF. DNA for the CDR3: TGTGCCAGCAGCCAAGAACCCCGGGTTAGCGGGGTTGAGACCCAGTACTTC.

This chain connects TRBV9 to TRBJ1-1; 9 bases are shared with TRBD1. This CDR3 has 17 residues. J lost 1 base, V lost 0 bases, and 7 bases had no gene match. From germline, CDR1 is SGDLS and CDR2 YYNGEE. The CDR3: CASSVAPRTGANTEAFF. Written as DNA, the CDR3 is TGTGCCAGCAGCGTAGCCCCAAGGACAGGGGCGAACACTGAAGCTTTCTTT.

V is TRBV2 and J is TRBJ1-5; D is undetermined. V was cut by 11 bases and J by 3 bases, with 11 bases left in between. CDR3 length: 12 amino acids. The germline CDR1 and CDR2 sequences are SNHLY and FYNNEI. The CDR3 sequence: CACREDNQPQHF. CDR3 sequence (DNA): TGTGCCTGCCGGGAGGACAATCAGCCCCAGCATTTT.

This clone was seen a handful of times. This rearrangement joins TRBV30 to TRBJ2-3; no definite D call. The CDR3 runs 13 residues. CDR1 and CDR2 (germline): GTSNPN, SVGIG (reference sequence). V lost 0 bases and J 4 bases, leaving 8 bases between the germline ends. The CDR3 region is CAWSVIPSDTQYF. CDR3 nucleotide sequence: TGTGCCTGGAGTGTAATTCCCTCAGATACGCAGTATTTT. Combining the CDR3 with reference TRBV30 and TRBJ2-3 gives the whole variable domain SQTIHQWPATLVQPVGSPLSLECTVEGTSNPNLYWYRQAAGRGLQLLFYSVGIGQISSEVPQNLSASRPQDRQFILSSKKLLLSDSGFYLCAWSVIPSDTQYFGPGTRLTVL.

To note about this clone: One junction end disagrees with the germline gene, perhaps due to a read error. The chain joins TRBV18 to TRBJ2-3, with TRBD2 identical over 11 bases. This CDR3 has 16 residues. Germline V gene lookup returns CDR1 KGHSH and CDR2 LQKENI. CDR3 region: CASSDTLAGGRDMQYF. The CDR3 DNA reads as TGTGCCAGCTCAGATACCCTAGCGGGGGGCCGAGATATGCAGTATTTT.

The chain combines TRBV19 with TRBJ2-7, with 7 bases matching TRBD1. V trimming: 5 bases; J trimming: 3 bases; junction bases outside the gene matches: 7. CDR3 length: 14 residues. Germline loops: CDR1 LNHDA, CDR2 SQIVND (reference sequence). For the CDR3, the DNA is TGTGCCAGTAGTCAAACAGGGGATAGCTACGAGCAGTACTTC. It translates to CASSQTGDSYEQYF.

CDR3 DNA: TGTGCCAGCAGTTACTCTCCCGGGACTAGCGTGGAGACCCAGTACTTC. Translated: CASSYSPGTSVETQYF. V gene TRBV6-5 combines with J gene TRBJ2-5; TRBD2 aligns across 10 bases. V lost 0 bases and J lost 5; bases outside the gene matches: 6. Per the germline V gene, CDR1 is MNHEY and CDR2 is SVGAGI. CDR3 length: 16 amino acids.